Each of the 20 T cell receptor beta chains below was sequenced from the same sample in a study of blood T cell repertoires in COVID-19. The repertoire was sequenced with immunoSEQ multiplex PCR; TCRdb's copy has only in-frame clones and lacks some. The sample carries about 350,000 clones, approximately 91% recorded once. Material: PBMCs or T cells enriched from blood (not recorded which). Receptors were obtained from a woman younger than 45 who had been exposed to COVID-19.

J is TRBJ2-1 and V is TRBV7-9; tentative D call: TRBD2 (5 bases). CDR3 length: 15 residues. Trimming removed 1 base from V and 8 bases from J, with 15 bases in between. Germline V gene sequence: CDR1 SEHNR, CDR2 FQNEAQ (reference sequence). This CDR3 is CASSLGVSGGDEQFF. The CDR3 DNA sequence: TGTGCCAGCAGCTTAGGGGTATCCGGAGGCGATGAGCAGTTCTTC.

This clone has more than one count but fewer than ten. This rearrangement joins TRBV18 to TRBJ1-4; D is perhaps TRBD1 (5 bases). Germline V gene lookup returns CDR1 KGHSH and CDR2 LQKENI. This CDR3 comprises 16 residues. Trimming removed 2 bases from V and 3 bases from J, with 13 bases in between. CDR3 bases: TGTGCCAGCTCACCAGGGGCAGGTTCGGCTAATGAAAAACTGTTTTTT. Amino acids: CASSPGAGSANEKLFF.

The rearrangement joins TRBV2 to TRBJ1-2; D is perhaps TRBD1 (6 bases). V lost 5 bases, J lost 6 bases, and 13 bases lay in between. Germline lookup yields CDR1 SNHLY and CDR2 FYNNEI. This CDR3 has 13 residues. The CDR3 loop is CASSSTTGNGYTF. The CDR3 region has the DNA TGTGCCAGCAGTTCAACCACAGGGAATGGCTACACCTTC.

This rearrangement joins TRBV10-3 to TRBJ1-6; the match to TRBD1 covers 11 bases. Trimming took 10 bases from V and 8 from J; bases not matched to a gene: 7. The germline gives CDR1 ENHRY, CDR2 SYGVKD. This CDR3 comprises 14 residues. The CDR3 region has the DNA TGTGCCACAGGGTGGGGACAGGGGGATTCACCCCTCCACTTT. It translates to CATGWGQGDSPLHF.

The chain links TRBV9 to TRBJ2-2, with a weak D call TRBD1 (6 bases). Trimming stripped 0 bases from V and 1 base from J, with 7 bases between. This CDR3 comprises 15 residues. CDR1 is SGDLS, CDR2 YYNGEE, per germline. In DNA, the CDR3 is TGTGCCAGCAGCGTAGGGACAGTGAACACCGGGGAGCTGTTTTTT. Protein: CASSVGTVNTGELFF. Complete variable domain (other parts from reference TRBV9 and TRBJ2-2): DSGVTQTPKHLITATGQRVTLRCSPRSGDLSVYWYQQSLDQGLQFLIQYYNGEERAKGNILERFSAQQFPDLHSELNLSSLELGDSALYFCASSVGTVNTGELFFGEGSRLTVL.

The J gene is TRBJ2-1, the V gene TRBV11-2; D might be TRBD2 (7 bases). Germline CDR1 is SGHAT and CDR2 is FQNNGV. The V end was cut by 4 bases, the J end by 2 bases, with 15 bases between. CDR3 length equals 16 residues. Here the CDR3 DNA reads TGTGCCAGCAGCTGGGGGCGGGGGCTCACCTACAATGAGCAGTTCTTC. It encodes CASSWGRGLTYNEQFF.

The chain uses TRBV5-6 and TRBJ1-6; no firm D call. V dropped 0 bases and J dropped 17 bases, with 12 bases sitting between them. From germline, CDR1 is SGHDT and CDR2 YYEEEE. The CDR3 loop spans 12 amino acids. The CDR3 loop is CASSLGEGWFHF. CDR3 coding DNA: TGTGCCAGCAGCTTGGGAGAGGGATGGTTCCACTTT.

Only one count was recorded for this clone. CDR3 sequence (DNA): TGTGCCAGCTCACCACGGAGTGCTAGCGGGAGCGGGGGATTCCGGGAGCAGTTCTTC. It codes for CASSPRSASGSGGFREQFF. The chain couples TRBV18 to TRBJ2-1, with 10 bases lining up with TRBD2. With 1 base clipped from V and 10 bases from J, the junction kept 19 bases outside the gene matches. Looked up from germline, CDR1 is KGHSH and CDR2 is LQKENI. CDR3 length equals 19 residues.

The CDR3 is CASSSGDYNEQYF. The CDR3 nucleotides are TGTGCCAGCAGCTCAGGGGACTACAACGAGCAGTACTTC. The chain uses TRBV13 and TRBJ2-7; D is possibly TRBD2 (7 bases). V was pared by 4 bases and J by 5 bases, with 12 bases between. The CDR3 totals 13 residues. Germline V gene data show CDR1 as PRHDT and CDR2 as FYEKMQ (reference sequence).

The V call is TRBV27, the J call TRBJ1-6; TRBD1 matches at 7 bases. The J segment lost 9 bases and the V segment lost 8 bases, leaving 10 bases of the junction unmatched. The CDR3 totals 14 residues. CDR1 is MNHEY, CDR2 SMNVEV, per germline (reference sequence). For the CDR3, the DNA is TGTGCCAGCTCAGACAGGGCGTGGGGTTCACCCCTCCACTTT. Translated, it gives CASSDRAWGSPLHF.

As to this clone: Other DNA sequences in this sample translate to the same CDR3. V is TRBV27 and J is TRBJ2-7; 13 positions agree with TRBD2. V lost 5 bases, J lost 5 bases, and 3 bases stayed unmatched. The germline V gene has CDR1 MNHEY and CDR2 SMNVEV (reference sequence). The CDR3 runs 14 residues. CDR3 sequence reads: CASSPGTSGNEQYF. CDR3 DNA sequence: TGTGCCAGCAGTCCTGGGACTAGCGGGAACGAGCAGTACTTC.

The V gene is TRBV12-3 or TRBV12-4, the J gene TRBJ2-7; D unclear. The CDR3 covers 11 residues. V lost 4 bases, J lost 4 bases, and 5 bases lay in between. Here the CDR3 DNA reads TGTGCCAGCAGTTCCGAGTACGAGCAGTACTTC. Encoded protein: CASSSEYEQYF.

CDR3 region: CASSLASSLASKNNEQFF. The CDR3 DNA is TGCGCCAGCAGCTTGGCTTCTTCCCTAGCCTCAAAGAACAATGAGCAGTTCTTC. The chain combines TRBV5-1 with TRBJ2-1, with D possibly TRBD2 on 5 matching bases. Germline lookup yields CDR1 SGHRS and CDR2 YFSETQ. The V end was cut by 0 bases, the J end by 5 bases, with 21 bases between. The CDR3 has 18 amino acids.

The chain has TRBV24-1 and TRBJ2-2; 7 nucleotides agree with TRBD1. Germline assignment: CDR1 KGHDR and CDR2 SFDVKD. The CDR3 has 16 residues. The V and J ends lost 6 bases and 6 bases, in that order; junction bases with no gene match: 12. The CDR3 is CATSTPPAGGSGELFF. In DNA, the CDR3 is TGTGCCACCAGTACCCCCCCCGCAGGGGGATCCGGGGAGCTGTTTTTT.

This chain uses TRBV15 with TRBJ2-7, with 7 bases aligning to TRBD2. In germline, CDR1 is LNHNV, CDR2 YYDKDF (reference sequence). The CDR3 runs to 15 residues. Trimming took 3 bases from V and 4 from J; bases not matched to a gene: 9. The CDR3 loop reads CATSSALSGVYEQYF. The CDR3, as DNA: TGTGCCACCAGCAGTGCCCTAAGCGGGGTTTACGAGCAGTACTTC.

The chain carries TRBV28 and TRBJ1-6, with D hard to call. The CDR3 runs to 13 residues. Germline V gene sequence: CDR1 MDHEN, CDR2 SYDVKM. V was pared by 2 bases and J by 6 bases, with 5 bases between. CDR3 residues: CASSLDFNSPLHF. The DNA for the CDR3 is TGTGCCAGCAGTTTAGACTTTAATTCACCCCTCCACTTT. Full variable domain (rest looked up from reference TRBV28 and TRBJ1-6): DVKVTQSSRYLVKRTGEKVFLECVQDMDHENMFWYRQDPGLGLRLIYFSYDVKMKEKGDIPEGYSVSREKKERFSLILESASTNQTSMYLCASSLDFNSPLHFGNGTRLTVT.

This clone was counted once. V is TRBV5-1 and J is TRBJ2-2; D perhaps matches TRBD1 (5 bases). The CDR3 extends over 16 amino acids. V gave up 1 base and J gave up 0 bases, with 10 bases separating them. The germline CDR1 and CDR2 sequences are SGHRS and YFSETQ. The chain's CDR3 is CASSLRGQANTGELFF. The CDR3 DNA sequence: TGCGCCAGCAGCTTGCGAGGACAAGCGAACACCGGGGAGCTGTTTTTT.

The chain recombines TRBV5-1 with TRBJ2-7; no clear D gene. The CDR3 length is 12 residues. V lost 0 bases, J lost 4 bases, and 5 bases lay in between. CDR1 and CDR2 (germline): SGHRS, YFSETQ. CDR3 bases: TGCGCCAGCAGCTTGGACTGGTACGAGCAGTACTTC. Encoded protein: CASSLDWYEQYF.

The CDR3 is CASSFGVGNQPQHF. Here the CDR3 DNA reads TGTGCCAGCAGTTTCGGGGTGGGCAATCAGCCCCAGCATTTT. This sequence joins TRBV27 and TRBJ1-5, with D hard to call. The CDR3 totals 14 residues. Per germline, CDR1 MNHEY and CDR2 SMNVEV (reference sequence). V lost 3 bases to trimming and J lost 2 bases, with 8 bases between them.

The gene calls are TRBV3-1 (or the pseudogene TRBV3-2) and TRBJ2-7; TRBD1 agrees at 7 bases. This CDR3 contains 16 residues. The ends lost 1 base at V and 5 bases at J; junction bases unmatched: 11. Germline lookup yields CDR1 LGHDT and CDR2 YNNKEL (reference sequence). For the CDR3, the DNA is TGTGCCAGCAGCCAAGGGCTACAGGGGCTTAGGGACGAGCAGTACTTC. Translation gives CASSQGLQGLRDEQYF.